This T cell receptor beta chain was recovered during a study of blood T cell repertoires in COVID-19 (dated by TCRdb to 2020 to 2022). Regarding the research as a whole: Samples covering the acute and convalescent phases of COVID-19 were provided by collaborators in the United States, Italy and Spain. The material from the prospective study consisted of cDNA or gDNA derived from T cells, B-cell-depleted T cells, or PBMCs. Subjects who had been exposed to COVID-19, were actively infected with it, or had recovered from it provided the deeply sampled blood TCRbeta repertoires that made up the dataset. The repertoires were made available in a free public database intended to serve as a resource for research on the immune response to SARS-CoV-2. Samples came from the ongoing ImmuneRACE study (first 160 participants) plus 1,254 subjects from 6 global collaborators. Sample metadata almost always included a de-identified subject ID, COVID-19 status, age in years and sex. Where HLA class I and class II types were available, the types were taken from metadata supplied by the sample provider, not from assay-based typing.

Regarding this clone: No antigen is known for it. No per-base quality is available; no much larger clone lies one base away.

On the study overall, not on this receptor specifically: The quantity of clinical and demographic metadata differed by source and by participant and was supplied without curation.

Participants in the prospective study were aged about 18 to 89 years, lived in some 24 United States geographic areas, and enrolled through a virtual design. To assign participants to cohorts, the prospective study relied on clinical history that participants themselves reported in a screening survey and a study questionnaire. Recovered participants in ImmuneRACE Cohort 3 were defined by two consecutive negative NP/OP PCR tests, clearance by a healthcare professional, or resolution of symptoms. In the prospective study, whole blood, serum and a nasopharyngeal or oropharyngeal swab were collected from each participant by mobile phlebotomists. Additional blood draws and questionnaires over a 2-month period could optionally be provided by prospective study participants. Before DNA extraction, blood samples from the prospective study were shipped at room temperature or frozen. CDR1 SGHAT and CDR2 FQNNGV are derived from the germline V gene. Trimming takes 7 bases from V and 2 bases from J, and the germline ends sit 15 bases apart. The CDR3 contains 14 residues, cysteine and phenylalanine counted. This entry keeps only the CDR3 DNA: 42 bases, framed from base 1.

TCRbeta CDR3 regions were amplified from genomic DNA using the immunoSEQ Assay, a bias-controlled multiplex PCR. In the original analysis: Within the assay, amplification of reference gene primers was used to estimate how many nucleated cells each sample contained. Sequence reads were collapsed and filtered to measure the absolute abundance of every unique TCRbeta CDR3 rearrangement. For each sample, productive Simpson clonality was calculated by taking the square root of Simpson's diversity index across productive rearrangements. Here the immuneACCESS table is served through TCRdb, limited to in-frame sequences with V and J called. Missing clones are a known gap in these copies; in checked studies unresolved V genes cover under half, and the rest lacks a known reason. The DNA was the basis for D and trimming; V, J and clone size are from that table. The sample table records under 250,000 clones; about four fifths of these occur just once. The ten largest clones take up roughly 3.5% of the sample.

The V and J segments used are TRBV11-2 and TRBJ2-7; 6 matching bases give a weak D call of TRBD2. Input material: PBMCs or T cells enriched from blood (not recorded which). The source is a woman in her sixties or seventies who had recovered from COVID-19. The nucleotide sequence is TGTGCCAGCACCAGACTTAGCGGTGCCTACGAGCAGTACTTC. Protein translation: CASTRLSGAYEQYF. The reference TRBV11-2 and TRBJ2-7 proteins fill in what lies around the CDR3, so the full variable domain reads EAGVAQSPRYKIIEKRQSVAFWCNPISGHATLYWYQQILGQGPKLLIQFQNNGVVDDSQLPKDRFSAERLKGVDSTLKIQPAKLEDSAVYLCASTRLSGAYEQYFGPGTRLTVT.